These T cell receptor beta chains were read from a single sample in a study of neurological immune-mediated disorders. Using its own MiXCR run on the 5' RACE reads, TCRdb lists one record per CDR3 protein. The sample lists 45,000 or so distinct CDR3 sequences; just over 3% were seen once. The sequencing input was PBMCs. The receptors were gathered from a woman in her 50s with multiple sclerosis. Each CDR3 is given with its conserved first and last residue. D genes are given only for firm matches. Clone sizes are given selectively: once, few, many, or a class where the clone is expanded.

>TRBJ1-4|TRBV15|-|many
TGTGCCACCAGCAGAGAGGGGGGGGTTTTAGAGGAAAAACTGTTTTTT
CATSREGGVLEEKLFF
>TRBJ2-5|TRBV24-1|TRBD2|many
TGTGCCACCAGTGTCTTAGGCCCGAGGACTAGCGAAAAGACCCAGTACTTC
CATSVLGPRTSEKTQYF
>TRBJ2-5|TRBV20-1|-|many
TGCAGTGCCCCGCAGCGCTATAAAGAGACCCAGTACTTC
CSAPQRYKETQYF
>TRBJ2-5|TRBV21-1|-|many
TGTGCCAGCAGCAAAGTCAGACAAGGAGAGACCCAGTACTTC
CASSKVRQGETQYF
>TRBJ2-7|TRBV7-8|TRBD2|medium-sized
TGTGCCAGCAGCAAGACTAGCGGAGCAACCTACGAGCAGTACTTC
CASSKTSGATYEQYF
>TRBJ2-3|TRBV5-6|TRBD1|many
TGTGCCAGCAGCCCAGGGGGATACAGCACAGATACGCAGTATTTT
CASSPGGYSTDTQYF
>TRBJ1-2|TRBV20-1|-|-
TGCAGTGCTAGAGGAGACTCTAACTATGGCTACACCTTC
CSARGDSNYGYTF
>TRBJ1-1|TRBV29-1|-|many
TGCAGCGTCTATAGGCACAGTAACACTGAAGCTTTCTTT
CSVYRHSNTEAFF
>TRBJ2-1|TRBV7-9|TRBD2|many
TGTGCCAGCAGCTCTAGCGGGAGGGCCACGCCCTACAATGAGCAGTTCTTC
CASSSSGRATPYNEQFF
>TRBJ2-2|TRBV5-1|-|many
TGCGCCAGCAGCTTGGGCTTATCAGTCACCGGGGAGCTGTTTTTT
CASSLGLSVTGELFF
>TRBJ2-2|TRBV2|-|many
TGTGCCAGCAGTGTTGGGTTTCGCACCGGGGAGCTGTTTTTT
CASSVGFRTGELFF
>TRBJ2-3|TRBV20-1|TRBD2|many
TGCAGTCGTAGCGGGGGGGGAGAGTCTCCAGATACGCAGTATTTT
CSRSGGGESPDTQYF
>TRBJ2-5|TRBV12-3/TRBV12-4|-|many
TGTGCCAGCAGTCTCGGGGCCCAAGGAGAGACCCAGTACTTC
CASSLGAQGETQYF
>TRBJ1-1|TRBV6-1|TRBD1|many
TGTGCCAGCATCACAACGGACAGGGGGCTCACTGAAGCTTTCTTT
CASITTDRGLTEAFF
>TRBJ2-3|TRBV7-2|-|many
TGTGCCAGCAGCTTAGAACAGATAAGCACAGATACGCAGTATTTT
CASSLEQISTDTQYF
>TRBJ2-7|TRBV5-1|TRBD2|large
TGCGCCAGCAGCTTAGCGGGAGCTCCCCTCGACGAGCAGTACTTC
CASSLAGAPLDEQYF
>TRBJ1-1|TRBV11-2|-|many
TGTGCCAGCAGCTTGGGGGGGTCCTCAGCTTTCTTT
CASSLGGSSAFF
>TRBJ2-1|TRBV5-1|TRBD2|many
TGCGCCAGCAGGGCTAGCGGGAGGGTAATCGACAATGAGCAGTTCTTC
CASRASGRVIDNEQFF
>TRBJ2-1|TRBV5-1|TRBD2|many
TGCGCCAGCAGTTCTAGACTAGCGGGAGAAAACGAGCAGTTCTTC
CASSSRLAGENEQFF
>TRBJ2-1|TRBV20-1|TRBD2|many
TGCAGTGCTAGAGGATCAGCGAGAGCGGGGTGGAATGAGCAGTTCTTC
CSARGSARAGWNEQFF
>TRBJ2-1|TRBV11-2|-|many
TGTGCCAGCAGCTTAGTTGGCTCCTACAATGAGCAGTTCTTC
CASSLVGSYNEQFF
>TRBJ1-2|TRBV5-1|-|many
TGCGCCAGCAGCGCGAAGGGGGGTACTAACTATGGCTACACCTTC
CASSAKGGTNYGYTF
>TRBJ2-1|TRBV3-1|TRBD1|many
TGTGCCAGCAGCCGCACCGGGACAGTCTACAATGAGCAGTTCTTC
CASSRTGTVYNEQFF
>TRBJ2-1|TRBV20-1|TRBD2|many
TGCAGTGCTCAAACCTGGACCGGGACTAGCGGATCACGCTCCTACAATGAGCAGTTCTTC
CSAQTWTGTSGSRSYNEQFF
>TRBJ2-1|TRBV20-1|TRBD2|many
TGCAGTGCTAGAGAGCGCGGTAGACACGGGGGGAATGAGCAGTTCTTC
CSARERGRHGGNEQFF
>TRBJ2-6|TRBV19|-|many
TGTGCCAGTAGTCCCCTTTCTGCTTCTGGGGCCAACGTCCTGACTTTC
CASSPLSASGANVLTF
>TRBJ1-1|TRBV20-1|TRBD1|many
TGCAGTGCTAGAGAAGGCCAGGGGGCCAGAGCTTTCTTT
CSAREGQGARAFF
>TRBJ1-5|TRBV5-1|-|many
TGCGCCAGCAGCTTACAGCCCAATCAGCCCCAGCATTTT
CASSLQPNQPQHF
>TRBJ1-1|TRBV5-5|-|many
TGTGCCAGCAGCCAATTACTACCGGCGAACACTGAAGCTTTCTTT
CASSQLLPANTEAFF
>TRBJ2-3|TRBV7-3|TRBD2|many
TGTGCCAGCAGCTTGACTAGCGCGGGCACAGATACGCAGTATTTT
CASSLTSAGTDTQYF
>TRBJ2-3|TRBV7-2|-|many
TGTGCCAGCAGCTTAACCGGGACCACCGTAGATACGCAGTATTTT
CASSLTGTTVDTQYF
>TRBJ2-3|TRBV6-5|-|many
TGTGCCAGCACCCCCCCGGGGGCAGATACGCAGTATTTT
CASTPPGADTQYF
>TRBJ2-3|TRBV5-1|-|medium-sized
TGCGCCAGCAGCTTGTTCGCCCCGGGCCCCACAGATACGCAGTATTTT
CASSLFAPGPTDTQYF